Listed below are T cell receptor beta chains from one sample, sequenced in a study of cytomegalovirus exposure and HLA in healthy donors. Generated by immunoSEQ multiplex PCR, the TCRdb table keeps only in-frame clones and is missing some. The sample consists of under 200,000 clones, around 77% of them appearing once. The specimen was PBMCs. These receptors were obtained from a woman aged 25 to 39 in good health and CMV-seropositive. Each CDR3 is given with its conserved first and last residue. The D gene is left open where the match is weak. Clone size is given for some rows only: seen once, a few or many times, or a class if the clone is expanded.

D gene	CDR3 length	V gene	J gene	clone size	CDR3 DNA	CDR3 protein
.	13	TRBV14	TRBJ2-7	once	TGTGCCAGCAGCCAAGAAATTTTGGCCGAGCAGTACTTC	CASSQEILAEQYF
TRBD2	16	TRBV28	TRBJ2-1	.	TGTGCCAGCAGTTTAATCGGGACTAGCGCTACCAATGAGCAGTTCTTC	CASSLIGTSATNEQFF
TRBD1	14	TRBV5-1	TRBJ2-3	.	TGCGCCAGCAGCTTGGAACAGGGGTTTGATACGCAGTATTTT	CASSLEQGFDTQYF
.	17	TRBV5-8	TRBJ1-5	.	TGTGCCAGCAGCTACTGGGACATAAAAAGCCCCATTCAGCCCCAGCATTTT	CASSYWDIKSPIQPQHF
.	11	TRBV6-1	TRBJ2-2	.	TGTGCCAGCAGCCGCACCGGGGAGCTGTTTTTT	CASSRTGELFF
TRBD2	15	TRBV11-2	TRBJ2-7	.	TGTGCCAGCAGCGACACGGGGCGGGAGTTCTACGAGCAGTACTTC	CASSDTGREFYEQYF
.	13	TRBV9	TRBJ1-1	few	TGTGCCAGCAGCGCCAGGGTATTCAGTGAAGCTTTCTTT	CASSARVFSEAFF
TRBD1	16	TRBV5-5	TRBJ1-4	.	TGTGCCAGCAGTGGTAGGGACAGTGCAACTAATGAAAAACTGTTTTTT	CASSGRDSATNEKLFF
.	16	TRBV19	TRBJ2-1	.	TGTGCCAGTAGAGAAACCACGGGAAGAGTGTACAATGAGCAGTTCTTC	CASRETTGRVYNEQFF
TRBD2	15	TRBV7-6	TRBJ2-7	once	TGTGCCAGCAGCACGACCGGGACTAGCGGGAGCCCCTTCAACTTC	CASSTTGTSGSPFNF
.	13	TRBV19	TRBJ1-1	.	TGTGCCAGTTCTAACTCGGGGGGCACTGAAGCTTTCTTT	CASSNSGGTEAFF
TRBD2	17	TRBV10-3	TRBJ2-7	.	TGTGCCATCAGTGAGTCGGGGAGCGGGAGAAGGGGCCACGAGCAGTACTTC	CAISESGSGRRGHEQYF
.	15	TRBV4-3	TRBJ1-3	.	TGCGCCAGCAGCCAAGGAGGCGGAATGGGAAACACCATATATTTT	CASSQGGGMGNTIYF
.	14	TRBV6-5	TRBJ2-7	few	TGTGCCAGCAGTTACTCGGGCGGACTCTACGAGCAGTACTTC	CASSYSGGLYEQYF
.	15	TRBV9	TRBJ2-7	.	TGTGCCAGCAGCCCGAGCCCAGGGCTGGTCTACGAGCAGTACTTC	CASSPSPGLVYEQYF
TRBD1	17	TRBV7-9	TRBJ1-4	.	TGTGCCAGCAGTCCCTCACAGGGGGTAGCAACTAATGAAAAACTGTTTTTT	CASSPSQGVATNEKLFF
.	14	TRBV5-4	TRBJ2-7	few	TGTGCCAGCAGCCCCCGAACGAGCGGTTACGAGCAGTACTTC	CASSPRTSGYEQYF